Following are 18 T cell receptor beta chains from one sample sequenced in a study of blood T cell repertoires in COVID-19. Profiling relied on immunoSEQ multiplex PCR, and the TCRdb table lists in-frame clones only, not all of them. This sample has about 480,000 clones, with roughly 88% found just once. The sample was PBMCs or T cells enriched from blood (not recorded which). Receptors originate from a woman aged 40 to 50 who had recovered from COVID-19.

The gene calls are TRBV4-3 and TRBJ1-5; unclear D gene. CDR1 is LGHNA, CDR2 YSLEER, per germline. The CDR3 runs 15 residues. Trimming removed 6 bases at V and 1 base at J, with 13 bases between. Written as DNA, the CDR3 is TGCGCCAGCAGAAGGGAGGCTAGCAGCAATCAGCCCCAGCATTTT. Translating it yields CASRREASSNQPQHF.

The CDR3 reads CASSLEGSSGEQFF. In nucleotides, the CDR3 is TGTGCCAGCAGCTTAGAGGGATCCAGCGGTGAGCAGTTCTTC. V and J are TRBV11-2 and TRBJ2-1; a possible D gene is TRBD2 (5 bases). The CDR3 is 14 amino acids. V dropped 0 bases and J dropped 9 bases, with 12 bases sitting between them. The germline V gene has CDR1 SGHAT and CDR2 FQNNGV. The entire variable domain, with the rest obtained from reference TRBV11-2 and TRBJ2-1, is as follows: EAGVAQSPRYKIIEKRQSVAFWCNPISGHATLYWYQQILGQGPKLLIQFQNNGVVDDSQLPKDRFSAERLKGVDSTLKIQPAKLEDSAVYLCASSLEGSSGEQFFGPGTRLTVL.

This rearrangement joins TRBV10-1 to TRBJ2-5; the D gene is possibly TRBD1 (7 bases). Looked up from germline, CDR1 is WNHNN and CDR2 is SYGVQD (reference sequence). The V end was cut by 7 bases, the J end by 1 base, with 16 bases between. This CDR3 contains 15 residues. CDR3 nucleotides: TGCGCCAGCAAAAACCGGGGGACAGTCCAAGAGACCCAGTACTTC. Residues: CASKNRGTVQETQYF.

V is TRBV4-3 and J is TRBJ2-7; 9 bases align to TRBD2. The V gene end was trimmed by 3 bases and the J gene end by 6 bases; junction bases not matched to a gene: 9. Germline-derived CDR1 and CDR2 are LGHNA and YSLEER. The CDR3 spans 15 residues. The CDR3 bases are TGCGCCAGCAGCCAGACGGGCGGGAGGGGACTCGAGCAGTACTTC. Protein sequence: CASSQTGGRGLEQYF.

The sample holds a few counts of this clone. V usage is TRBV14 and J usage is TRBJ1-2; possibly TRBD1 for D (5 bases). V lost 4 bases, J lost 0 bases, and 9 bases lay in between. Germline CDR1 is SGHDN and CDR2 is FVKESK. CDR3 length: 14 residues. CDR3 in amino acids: CASSRGGTNYGYTF. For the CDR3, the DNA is TGTGCCAGCAGCCGCGGGGGGACTAACTATGGCTACACCTTC.

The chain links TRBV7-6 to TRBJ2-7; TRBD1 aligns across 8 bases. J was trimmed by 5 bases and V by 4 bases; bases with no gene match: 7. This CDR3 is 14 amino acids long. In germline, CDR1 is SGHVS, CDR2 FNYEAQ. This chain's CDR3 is CASSSGQGVDEQYF. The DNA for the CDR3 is TGTGCCAGCAGCTCCGGACAGGGAGTTGACGAGCAGTACTTC.

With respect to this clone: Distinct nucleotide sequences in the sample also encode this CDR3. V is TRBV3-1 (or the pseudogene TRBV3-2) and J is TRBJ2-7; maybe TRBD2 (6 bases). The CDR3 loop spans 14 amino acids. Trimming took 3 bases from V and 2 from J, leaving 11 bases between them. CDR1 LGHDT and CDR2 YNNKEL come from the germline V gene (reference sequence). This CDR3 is CASSQGTGAYEQYF. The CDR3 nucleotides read TGTGCCAGCAGCCAGGGGACGGGGGCCTACGAGCAGTACTTC.

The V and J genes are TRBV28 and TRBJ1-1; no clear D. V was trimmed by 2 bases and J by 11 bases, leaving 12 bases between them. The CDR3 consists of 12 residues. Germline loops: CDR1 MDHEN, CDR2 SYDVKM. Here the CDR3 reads CASSLQARGAFF. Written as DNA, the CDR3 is TGTGCCAGCAGTTTACAAGCCCGAGGCGCTTTCTTT. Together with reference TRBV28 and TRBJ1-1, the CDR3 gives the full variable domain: DVKVTQSSRYLVKRTGEKVFLECVQDMDHENMFWYRQDPGLGLRLIYFSYDVKMKEKGDIPEGYSVSREKKERFSLILESASTNQTSMYLCASSLQARGAFFGQGTRLTVV.

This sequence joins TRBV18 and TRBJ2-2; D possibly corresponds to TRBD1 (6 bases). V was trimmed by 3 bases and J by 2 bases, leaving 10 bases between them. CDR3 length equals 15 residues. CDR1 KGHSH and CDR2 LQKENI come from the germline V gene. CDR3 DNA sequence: TGTGCCAGCTCACCGACCAGGGGTAACACCGGGGAGCTGTTTTTT. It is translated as CASSPTRGNTGELFF.

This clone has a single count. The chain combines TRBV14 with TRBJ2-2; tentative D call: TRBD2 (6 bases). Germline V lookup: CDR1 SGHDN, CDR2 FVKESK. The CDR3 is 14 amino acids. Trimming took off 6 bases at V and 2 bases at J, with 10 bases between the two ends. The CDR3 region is CASSLGLNTGELFF. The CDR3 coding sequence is TGTGCCAGCAGTCTGGGACTTAACACCGGGGAGCTGTTTTTT. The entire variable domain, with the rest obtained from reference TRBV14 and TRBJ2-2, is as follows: EAGVTQFPSHSVIEKGQTVTLRCDPISGHDNLYWYRRVMGKEIKFLLHFVKESKQDESGMPNNRFLAERTGGTYSTLKVQPAELEDSGVYFCASSLGLNTGELFFGEGSRLTVL.

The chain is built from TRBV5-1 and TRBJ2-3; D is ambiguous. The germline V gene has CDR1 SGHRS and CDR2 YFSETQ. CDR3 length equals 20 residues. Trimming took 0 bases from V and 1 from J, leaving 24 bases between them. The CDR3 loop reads CASSLEVTAGWRRGTDTQYF. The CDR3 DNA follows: TGCGCCAGCAGCTTGGAGGTCACGGCCGGTTGGCGGCGTGGCACAGATACGCAGTATTTT. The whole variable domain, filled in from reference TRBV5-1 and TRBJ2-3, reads KAGVTQTPRYLIKTRGQQVTLSCSPISGHRSVSWYQQTPGQGLQFLFEYFSETQRNKGNFPGRFSGRQFSNSRSEMNVSTLELGDSALYLCASSLEVTAGWRRGTDTQYFGPGTRLTVL.

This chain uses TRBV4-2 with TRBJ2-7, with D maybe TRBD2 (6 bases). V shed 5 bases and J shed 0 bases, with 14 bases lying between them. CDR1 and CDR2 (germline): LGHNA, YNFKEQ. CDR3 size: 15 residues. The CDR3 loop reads CASSDTAGNSYEQYF. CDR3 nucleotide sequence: TGTGCCAGCAGCGATACGGCGGGAAACTCCTACGAGCAGTACTTC.

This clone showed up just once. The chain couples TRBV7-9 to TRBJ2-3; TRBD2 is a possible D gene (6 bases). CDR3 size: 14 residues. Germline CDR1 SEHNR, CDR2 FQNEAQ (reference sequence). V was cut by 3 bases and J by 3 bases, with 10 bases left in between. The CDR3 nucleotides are TGTGCCAGCAGCTTCACGGGGAGGACAGATACGCAGTATTTT. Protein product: CASSFTGRTDTQYF.

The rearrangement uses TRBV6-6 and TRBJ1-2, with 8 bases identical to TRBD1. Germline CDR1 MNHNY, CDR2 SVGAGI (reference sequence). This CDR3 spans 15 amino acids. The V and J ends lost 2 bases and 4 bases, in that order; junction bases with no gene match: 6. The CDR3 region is CASSYRRGQGYGYTF. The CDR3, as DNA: TGTGCCAGCAGTTACCGCAGGGGGCAGGGCTATGGCTACACCTTC.

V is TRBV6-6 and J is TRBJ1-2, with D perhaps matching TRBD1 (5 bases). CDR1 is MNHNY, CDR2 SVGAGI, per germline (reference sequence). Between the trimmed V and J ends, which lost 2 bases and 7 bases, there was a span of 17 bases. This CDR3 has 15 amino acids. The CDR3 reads CASSYATGRGGGYTF. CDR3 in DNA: TGTGCCAGCAGTTACGCCACAGGACGGGGAGGTGGCTACACCTTC.

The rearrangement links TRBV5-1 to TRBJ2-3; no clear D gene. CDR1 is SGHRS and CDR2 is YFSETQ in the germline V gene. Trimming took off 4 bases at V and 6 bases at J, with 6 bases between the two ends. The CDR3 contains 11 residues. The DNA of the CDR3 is TGCGCCAGCAGCAAGGAGGATACGCAGTATTTT. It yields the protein CASSKEDTQYF.

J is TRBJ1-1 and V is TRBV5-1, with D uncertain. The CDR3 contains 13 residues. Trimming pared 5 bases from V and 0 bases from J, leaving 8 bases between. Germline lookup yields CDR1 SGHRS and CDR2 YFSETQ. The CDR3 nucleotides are TGCGCCAGCAGTCCCGACTTGAACACTGAAGCTTTCTTT. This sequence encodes CASSPDLNTEAFF.

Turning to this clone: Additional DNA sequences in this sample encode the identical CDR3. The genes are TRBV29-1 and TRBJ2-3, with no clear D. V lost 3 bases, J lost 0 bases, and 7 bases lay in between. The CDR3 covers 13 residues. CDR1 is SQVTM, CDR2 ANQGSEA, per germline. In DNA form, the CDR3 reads TGCAGCGTTGACCCCGGTAGCACAGATACGCAGTATTTT. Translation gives CSVDPGSTDTQYF.